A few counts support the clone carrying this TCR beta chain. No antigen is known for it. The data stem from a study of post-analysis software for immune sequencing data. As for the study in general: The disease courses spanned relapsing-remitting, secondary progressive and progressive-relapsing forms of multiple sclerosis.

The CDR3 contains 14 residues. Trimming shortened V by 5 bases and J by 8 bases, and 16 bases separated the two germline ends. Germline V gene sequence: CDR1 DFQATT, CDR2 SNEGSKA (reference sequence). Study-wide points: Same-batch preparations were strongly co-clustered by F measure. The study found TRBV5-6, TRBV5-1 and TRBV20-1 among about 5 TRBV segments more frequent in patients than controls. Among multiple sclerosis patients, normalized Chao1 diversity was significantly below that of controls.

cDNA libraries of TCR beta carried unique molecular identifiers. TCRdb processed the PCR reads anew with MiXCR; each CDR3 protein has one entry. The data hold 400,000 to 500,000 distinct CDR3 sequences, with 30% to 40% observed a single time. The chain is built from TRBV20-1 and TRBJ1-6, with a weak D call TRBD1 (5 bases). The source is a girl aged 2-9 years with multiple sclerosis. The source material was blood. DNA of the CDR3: TGCAGTGCTTTTATCAGGGTTGGGCATTCACCCCTCCACTTT. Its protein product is CSAFIRVGHSPLHF.